The clone carrying this T cell receptor (beta chain) occurred many times. Its antigen is currently unknown. The source of the sample is a study of T cells in Graves' hyperthyroidism and ophthalmopathy. RNA transcripts served as the template for amplifying TCR beta CDR3 regions. Initially, a first-round RT-PCR of the TCR CDR3 employed the HTBI primer set. TCRdb itself ran the multiplex PCR reads through MiXCR, one entry per CDR3 protein. Of 250,000 to 400,000 distinct CDR3 sequences listed, roughly 15% are singletons. Losses at the gene ends were 7 bases for V and 5 bases for J; bases not matched to a gene: 6. Per the germline V gene, CDR1 is MDHEN and CDR2 is SYDVKM. CDR3 length: 14 residues. Study results and limitations: Blood also showed most of the thyroid clonotypes that were expanded above 0.001. The model predicted ophthalmopathy a median approximately 6.3 months before onset.

The chain uses TRBV28 and TRBJ2-1; 9 bases agree with TRBD1. The material sequenced was blood. This sequence was found in a woman aged 40 to 55 with Graves' ophthalmopathy. CDR3 sequence: CASITGTGNNEQFF. CDR3 nucleotide sequence: TGTGCCAGCATTACCGGGACAGGGAACAATGAGCAGTTCTTC.